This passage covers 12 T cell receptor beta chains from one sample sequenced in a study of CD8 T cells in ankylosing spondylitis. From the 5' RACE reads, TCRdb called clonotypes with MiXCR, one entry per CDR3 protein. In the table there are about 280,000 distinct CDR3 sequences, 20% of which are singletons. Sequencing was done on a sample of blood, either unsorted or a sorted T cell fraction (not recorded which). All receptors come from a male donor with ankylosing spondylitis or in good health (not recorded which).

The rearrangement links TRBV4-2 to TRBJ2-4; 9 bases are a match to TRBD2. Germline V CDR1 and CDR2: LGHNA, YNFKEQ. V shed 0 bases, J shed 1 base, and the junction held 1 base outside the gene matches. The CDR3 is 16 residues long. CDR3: CASSQDLAGAKNIQYF. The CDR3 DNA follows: TGTGCCAGCAGCCAAGACCTAGCGGGGGCCAAAAACATTCAGTACTTC.

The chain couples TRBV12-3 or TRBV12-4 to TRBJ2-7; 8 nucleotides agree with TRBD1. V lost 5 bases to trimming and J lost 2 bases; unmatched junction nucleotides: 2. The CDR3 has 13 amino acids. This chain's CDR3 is CASSKDRAYEQYV. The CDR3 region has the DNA TGTGCCAGCAGTAAGGACAGGGCCTACGAGCAGTACGTC.

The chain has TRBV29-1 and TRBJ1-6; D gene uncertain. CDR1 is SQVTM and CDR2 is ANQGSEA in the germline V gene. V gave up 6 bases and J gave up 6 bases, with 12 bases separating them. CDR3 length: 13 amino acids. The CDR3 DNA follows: TGCAGCGTCGGTGATTCCCCTAATTCACCCCTCCACTTT. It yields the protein CSVGDSPNSPLHF.

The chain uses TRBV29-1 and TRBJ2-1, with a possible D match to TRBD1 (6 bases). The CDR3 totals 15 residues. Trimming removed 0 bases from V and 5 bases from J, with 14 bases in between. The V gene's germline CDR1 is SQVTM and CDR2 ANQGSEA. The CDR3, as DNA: TGCAGCGTTGAAGAGGGGTGGGCAGGGGACAATGAGCAGTTCTTC. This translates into CSVEEGWAGDNEQFF.

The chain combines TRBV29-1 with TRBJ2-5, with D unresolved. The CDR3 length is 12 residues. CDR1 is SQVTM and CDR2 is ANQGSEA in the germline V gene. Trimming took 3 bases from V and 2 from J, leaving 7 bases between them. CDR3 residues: CSVESQQETQYF. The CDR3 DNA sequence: TGCAGCGTTGAGTCCCAGCAAGAGACCCAGTACTTC.

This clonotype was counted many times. The CDR3: CSAREVATGELFF. As DNA, the CDR3 is TGCAGTGCTAGAGAGGTGGCAACCGGGGAGCTGTTTTTT. The chain recombines TRBV20-1 with TRBJ2-2; D gene ambiguous. V lost 0 bases to trimming and J lost 5 bases, with 7 bases between them. CDR3 length: 13 amino acids. Germline lookup yields CDR1 DFQATT and CDR2 SNEGSKA (reference sequence).

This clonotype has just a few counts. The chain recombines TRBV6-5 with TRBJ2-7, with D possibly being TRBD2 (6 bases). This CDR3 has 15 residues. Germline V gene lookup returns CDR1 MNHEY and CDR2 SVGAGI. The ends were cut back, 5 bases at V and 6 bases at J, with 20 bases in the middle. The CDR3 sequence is CASSHGSGALSEQYV. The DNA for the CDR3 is TGTGCCAGCAGTCACGGTTCGGGAGCCCTCTCCGAGCAGTACGTC.

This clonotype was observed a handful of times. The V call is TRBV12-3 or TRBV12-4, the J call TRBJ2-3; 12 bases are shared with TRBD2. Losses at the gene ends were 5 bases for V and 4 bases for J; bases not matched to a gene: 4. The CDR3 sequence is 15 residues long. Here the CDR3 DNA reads TGTGCCAGCAGTGTCCTAGCGGGAGGGGCAGATACGCAGTATTTT. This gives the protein CASSVLAGGADTQYF.

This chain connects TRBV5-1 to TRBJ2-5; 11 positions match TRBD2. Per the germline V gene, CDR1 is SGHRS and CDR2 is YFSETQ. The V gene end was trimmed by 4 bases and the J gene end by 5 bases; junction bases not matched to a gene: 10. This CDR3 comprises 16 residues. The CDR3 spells CASSRDTSGSQETQYF. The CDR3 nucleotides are TGCGCCAGCAGCCGTGATACTAGCGGGAGTCAGGAGACCCAGTACTTC.

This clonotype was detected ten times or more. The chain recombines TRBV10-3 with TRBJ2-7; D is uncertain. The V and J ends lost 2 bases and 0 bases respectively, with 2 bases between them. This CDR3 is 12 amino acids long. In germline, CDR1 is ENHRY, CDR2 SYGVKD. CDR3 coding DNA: TGTGCCATCAGTGAGGGCTCCTACGAGCAGTACGTC. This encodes CAISEGSYEQYV.

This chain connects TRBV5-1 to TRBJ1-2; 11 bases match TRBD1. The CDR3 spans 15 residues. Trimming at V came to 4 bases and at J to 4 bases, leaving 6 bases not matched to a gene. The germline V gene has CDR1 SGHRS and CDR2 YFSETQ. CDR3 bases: TGCGCCAGCAGCCCAGGACAGGGGGCTATCTATGGCTACACCTTC. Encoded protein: CASSPGQGAIYGYTF.

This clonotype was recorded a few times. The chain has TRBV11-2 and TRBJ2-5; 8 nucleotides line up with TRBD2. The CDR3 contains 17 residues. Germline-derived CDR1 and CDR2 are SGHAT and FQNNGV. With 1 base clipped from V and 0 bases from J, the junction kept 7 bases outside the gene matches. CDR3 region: CASSLVVGGRNQETQYF. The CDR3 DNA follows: TGTGCCAGCAGCTTAGTCGTCGGCGGGAGGAACCAAGAGACCCAGTACTTC. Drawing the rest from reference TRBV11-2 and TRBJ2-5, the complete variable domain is EAGVAQSPRYKIIEKRQSVAFWCNPISGHATLYWYQQILGQGPKLLIQFQNNGVVDDSQLPKDRFSAERLKGVDSTLKIQPAKLEDSAVYLCASSLVVGGRNQETQYFGPGTRLLVL.